The 27 T cell receptor beta chains presented below share a single source sample, sequenced in a study of CD8+ T cells in alopecia areata (dated by TCRdb to between 2017 and 2018). The library was produced with the immunoSEQ multiplex PCR assay. For TCR sequencing, RNA was extracted from every sample and reverse transcribed into cDNA to serve as template. The table was pulled from immuneACCESS by TCRdb, which kept in-frame rearrangements only. Such tables lose some clones; where checked, under half of the loss comes from unresolved V genes, and the rest has no known cause. For this sample there are around 190,000 clones; 64% appear just once. The top ten hold roughly 4.2% of the sample. The time point tag for this specimen amounts to: four to five weeks on oral tofacitinib. The treatment or condition label on this specimen signifies: oral pan-JAK inhibitor, 5-10 mg twice daily. The starting material was CD4+ T cells sorted from blood, obtained at week 4, from a patient treated with tofacitinib. These TCRs come from a human donor with alopecia areata.

This clone was counted between two and nine times. The chain carries TRBV29-1 and TRBJ1-2; 8 bases are a match to TRBD1. This CDR3 comprises 15 residues. Unmatched junction bases numbered 10, after V lost 3 bases and J lost 4 bases. The germline V gene encodes CDR1 SQVTM and CDR2 ANQGSEA. The CDR3 sequence is CSVDRGPTPFYGYTF. Here the CDR3 DNA reads TGCAGCGTTGACAGGGGGCCGACACCCTTCTATGGCTACACCTTC.

The chain couples TRBV5-1 to TRBJ2-2; D could derive from TRBD1 or TRBD2 (6 bases each). CDR3 length: 14 amino acids. V lost 0 bases to trimming and J lost 6 bases, with 9 bases between them. The germline V gene has CDR1 SGHRS and CDR2 YFSETQ. The CDR3 loop is CASSLDREAGELFF. The CDR3 DNA follows: TGCGCCAGCAGCTTGGACAGGGAGGCCGGGGAGCTGTTTTTT.

The chain is built from TRBV7-2 and TRBJ2-2; D gene ambiguous. Germline CDR1 is SGHTA and CDR2 is FQGNSA. V lost 5 bases and J 0 bases, leaving 10 bases between the germline ends. There are 15 residues in the CDR3. CDR3 region: CASSPRTANTGELFF. The CDR3 bases are TGTGCCAGCAGCCCTCGGACGGCGAACACCGGGGAGCTGTTTTTT.

This clone was picked up a small number of times. The genes are TRBV2 and TRBJ1-1; D may be TRBD1 (5 bases). Germline loops: CDR1 SNHLY, CDR2 FYNNEI. This CDR3 is built from 14 residues. V lost 1 base and J 0 bases, leaving 6 bases between the germline ends. CDR3 residues: CASSEDRMNTEAFF. CDR3 coding DNA: TGTGCCAGCAGTGAAGACAGGATGAACACTGAAGCTTTCTTT. Together with reference TRBV2 and TRBJ1-1, the CDR3 gives the full variable domain: EPEVTQTPSHQVTQMGQEVILRCVPISNHLYFYWYRQILGQKVEFLVSFYNNEISEKSEIFDDQFSVERPDGSNFTLKIRSTKLEDSAMYFCASSEDRMNTEAFFGQGTRLTVV.

The chain combines TRBV7-2 with TRBJ1-5; D ambiguous. Germline CDR1 is SGHTA and CDR2 is FQGNSA. The ends were cut back, 5 bases at V and 7 bases at J, with 12 bases in the middle. CDR3 size: 13 residues. The CDR3 DNA follows: TGTGCCAGCAGCGTCTGGGGAGGGCAGCCCCAGCATTTT. Amino acids: CASSVWGGQPQHF.

The sample holds a few counts of this clone. The V call is TRBV4-1, the J call TRBJ1-2, with D perhaps TRBD1 (5 bases). CDR1 is MGHRA and CDR2 is YSYEKL in the germline V gene. The CDR3 has 17 amino acids. V lost 3 bases, J lost 4 bases, and 21 bases lay in between. CDR3 amino acids: CASSQDGTNLGSYGYTF. The CDR3 nucleotides read TGCGCCAGCAGCCAGGACGGGACGAATCTTGGTAGCTATGGCTACACCTTC.

V gene TRBV29-1 combines with J gene TRBJ1-2; D is uncertain. Trimming pared 4 bases from V and 5 bases from J, leaving 11 bases between. This CDR3 spans 12 amino acids. Germline V CDR1 and CDR2: SQVTM, ANQGSEA. In DNA, the CDR3 is TGCAGCGTTGGTGGCTTCTCATATGGCTACACCTTC. Encoded protein: CSVGGFSYGYTF.

The chain couples TRBV11-2 to TRBJ2-2; 9 bases map to TRBD1. CDR3 length: 16 residues. Germline CDR1 reads SGHAT; CDR2 reads FQNNGV. V lost 6 bases and J lost 5; bases outside the gene matches: 10. The CDR3 DNA reads TGTGCCAGCAGGCAACTCGGGACAGGGAAGACCGGGGAGCTGTTTTTT. Its translation is CASRQLGTGKTGELFF.

V and J are TRBV30 and TRBJ2-3, with D uncertain. V was trimmed by 0 bases and J by 4 bases, leaving 8 bases between them. This CDR3 contains 13 residues. Germline V CDR1 and CDR2: GTSNPN, SVGIG (reference sequence). Here the CDR3 reads CAWSVGQADTQYF. The CDR3 bases are TGTGCCTGGAGTGTCGGGCAAGCAGATACGCAGTATTTT.

The chain combines TRBV30 with TRBJ2-3, with TRBD2 matching 10 bases. V trimming: 0 bases; J trimming: 7 bases; junction bases outside the gene matches: 1. This CDR3 contains 13 residues. From germline, CDR1 is GTSNPN and CDR2 SVGIG (reference sequence). CDR3 loop: CAWSVTSGNTQYF. CDR3 coding DNA: TGTGCCTGGAGTGTAACTAGCGGGAATACGCAGTATTTT.

The genes are TRBV18 and TRBJ2-5; 8 bases line up with TRBD1. V trimming: 5 bases; J trimming: 4 bases; junction bases outside the gene matches: 3. In germline, CDR1 is KGHSH, CDR2 LQKENI. CDR3 length: 13 residues. In DNA form, the CDR3 reads TGTGCCAGCTCATCAGGGGGCCGAGAGACCCAGTACTTC. Protein product: CASSSGGRETQYF.

The chain carries TRBV20-1 and TRBJ2-4; tentative D call: TRBD2 (5 bases). From germline, CDR1 is DFQATT and CDR2 SNEGSKA (reference sequence). V lost 6 bases and J 10 bases, leaving 10 bases between the germline ends. The CDR3 has 10 residues. The CDR3, as DNA: TGCAGTGCCGGGAAGGGAATTCAGTACTTC. It codes for CSAGKGIQYF.

This rearrangement joins TRBV15 to TRBJ1-4; D might be TRBD1 (6 bases). With 1 base removed from V and 0 bases from J, the gap between germline ends came to 15 bases. This CDR3 has 18 amino acids. Germline V gives CDR1 LNHNV, CDR2 YYDKDF (reference sequence). The CDR3 sequence: CATSRVPGQLATNEKLFF. CDR3 bases: TGTGCCACCAGCAGAGTTCCCGGACAGCTTGCAACTAATGAAAAACTGTTTTTT.

This clone was picked up a small number of times. The chain has TRBV30 and TRBJ1-1, with D unresolved. The germline gives CDR1 GTSNPN, CDR2 SVGIG (reference sequence). V gave up 1 base and J gave up 5 bases, with 8 bases separating them. The CDR3 contains 12 residues. The DNA for the CDR3 is TGTGCCTGGAGTGCTTTGGAGACTGAAGCTTTCTTT. Translating gives CAWSALETEAFF. Looking up the rest from reference TRBV30 and TRBJ1-1 gives the full variable domain: SQTIHQWPATLVQPVGSPLSLECTVEGTSNPNLYWYRQAAGRGLQLLFYSVGIGQISSEVPQNLSASRPQDRQFILSSKKLLLSDSGFYLCAWSALETEAFFGQGTRLTVV.

The chain has TRBV7-2 and TRBJ2-4, with 8 bases matching TRBD2. J gave up 2 bases and V 3 bases, and 6 bases lay outside the gene matches. CDR1 and CDR2 (germline): SGHTA, FQGNSA. The CDR3 spans 16 residues. This CDR3 is CASSFGGGLSKNIQYF. CDR3 in DNA: TGTGCCAGCAGCTTTGGCGGGGGGCTCTCCAAAAACATTCAGTACTTC.

The J gene is TRBJ2-7, the V gene TRBV7-8; TRBD1 matches at 9 bases. V lost 2 bases and J lost 3; bases outside the gene matches: 8. CDR1 and CDR2 (germline): SGHVS, FQNEAQ. The CDR3 loop spans 16 amino acids. The CDR3: CASSLPGQGSNYEQYF. The CDR3 DNA reads as TGTGCCAGCAGCTTACCGGGACAGGGTAGTAACTACGAGCAGTACTTC.

This CDR3 reads CASSHGASGANVLTF. The CDR3 DNA is TGTGCCAGCAGTCACGGAGCCTCTGGGGCCAACGTCCTGACTTTC. V usage is TRBV27 and J usage is TRBJ2-6; D gene unclear. The length of the CDR3 is 15 residues. Trimming left V 5 bases short and J 0 bases short, with 8 bases between. Per the germline V gene, CDR1 is MNHEY and CDR2 is SMNVEV (reference sequence).

The gene calls are TRBV4-3 and TRBJ1-4, with 9 bases lining up with TRBD1. The CDR3 has 17 amino acids. The germline CDR1 and CDR2 sequences are LGHNA and YSLEER. V dropped 4 bases and J dropped 9; count of bases not matched to a gene: 15. CDR3 nucleotide sequence: TGCGCCAGCAGCCTTGCCACGGGCGGGACAGGGCCACAAAAACTGTTTTTT. Translation gives CASSLATGGTGPQKLFF.

This chain uses TRBV5-1 with TRBJ2-3; 7 bases match TRBD1. After removal of 4 bases from V and 0 bases from J, the junction contained 8 bases not matched to a gene. Looked up from germline, CDR1 is SGHRS and CDR2 is YFSETQ. The length of the CDR3 is 16 residues. The CDR3 protein is CASSATGTTSTDTQYF. In DNA form, the CDR3 reads TGCGCCAGCAGCGCGACAGGGACCACTAGCACAGATACGCAGTATTTT.

This clone was detected a few times. This chain joins TRBV27 and TRBJ1-2, with D uncertain. Trimming removed 9 bases from V and 4 bases from J, with 15 bases in between. CDR1 and CDR2 (germline): MNHEY, SMNVEV (reference sequence). The CDR3 totals 13 residues. As DNA, the CDR3 is TGTGCCAGTTCACAGCTCCCGAGCTATGGCTACACCTTC. Translation: CASSQLPSYGYTF.

The chain employs TRBV27 and TRBJ1-2; 7 bases are a match to TRBD1. The CDR3 sequence is 15 residues long. In germline, CDR1 is MNHEY, CDR2 SMNVEV (reference sequence). Unmatched junction bases numbered 12, after V lost 6 bases and J lost 5 bases. The CDR3 loop is CASSALRQGHYGYTF. The CDR3 nucleotides read TGTGCCAGCAGCGCCCTACGACAGGGCCATTATGGCTACACCTTC.

V gene TRBV5-1 combines with J gene TRBJ2-1, with D possibly being TRBD1 or TRBD2 (5 bases each). The CDR3 contains 15 residues. The germline gives CDR1 SGHRS, CDR2 YFSETQ. V was cut by 0 bases and J by 2 bases, with 9 bases left in between. CDR3 region: CASSLGDGTYNEQFF. The DNA of the CDR3 is TGCGCCAGCAGCTTGGGGGACGGAACCTACAATGAGCAGTTCTTC.

This clone came up a few times. The chain couples TRBV28 to TRBJ2-7; D unclear. This CDR3 has 14 amino acids. Trimming stripped 8 bases from V and 5 bases from J, with 19 bases between. Germline lookup yields CDR1 MDHEN and CDR2 SYDVKM. The CDR3: CASGLTSPRDEQYF. The CDR3 nucleotides read TGTGCCAGCGGGTTGACCAGCCCTCGGGACGAGCAGTACTTC.

This chain links TRBV29-1 with TRBJ2-1, with 7 bases fitting TRBD2. The trim removed 0 bases at V and 7 bases at J, leaving 0 bases unmatched. The CDR3 is made up of 12 amino acids. Germline CDR1 SQVTM, CDR2 ANQGSEA. CDR3 DNA sequence: TGCAGCGTTGAAGAGGGGGGGAATGAGCAGTTCTTC. This gives the protein CSVEEGGNEQFF.

This chain uses TRBV27 with TRBJ1-6; TRBD1 is a possible D gene (5 bases). This CDR3 spans 15 amino acids. CDR1 is MNHEY, CDR2 SMNVEV, per germline (reference sequence). V was pared by 0 bases and J by 7 bases, with 10 bases between. The CDR3 DNA is TGTGCCAGCAGTTTATCCGGGACGGTGAATTCACCCCTCCACTTT. It yields the protein CASSLSGTVNSPLHF.

This clone was counted once. The gene calls are TRBV7-9 and TRBJ2-5; 7 bases line up with TRBD2. Germline assignment: CDR1 SEHNR and CDR2 FQNEAQ (reference sequence). Trimming at V came to 5 bases and at J to 5 bases, leaving 11 bases not matched to a gene. The CDR3 has 15 residues. CDR3 in DNA: TGTGCCAGCAGCACCCGACTAGCCCGGGGGGAGACCCAGTACTTC. Residues: CASSTRLARGETQYF.

The sample holds a few counts of this clone. The genes are TRBV4-3 and TRBJ2-3; D not resolved. Germline CDR1 and CDR2: LGHNA and YSLEER. This CDR3 comprises 15 residues. Trimming pared 6 bases from V and 4 bases from J, leaving 17 bases between. CDR3 nucleotides: TGCGCCAGCAGTTCCCAGCTGGTAGGGCCAGATACGCAGTATTTT. Translated, it gives CASSSQLVGPDTQYF.